The clone carrying this T cell receptor beta chain is deemed large. Trimming removed 1 base from V and 5 bases from J, with 14 bases in between. This CDR3 has 15 residues. Germline loops: CDR1 KGHSH, CDR2 LQKENI. The data originate from a study of spatial heterogeneity in lung cancer. TCR cDNA molecules each had a unique molecular identifier. TCRdb recomputed calls from the 5' RACE reads with MiXCR, one row per CDR3 protein. The data hold about 1,600 distinct CDR3 sequences, with approximately 5.3% observed a single time. Stated time point: sample taken at primary tumor resection. Donors were around 70 untreated early-stage non-small cell lung cancer patients. Whole RNA obtained from tumor, nontumor lung or frozen PBMC underwent sequencing without sorting.

The rearrangement uses TRBV18 and TRBJ1-1; D remains unclear. Specimen: normal lung tissue next to the tumor, collected at surgery. The receptor comes from a female donor with early-stage non-small cell lung cancer. As DNA, the CDR3 is TGTGCCAGCTCACCACGGGAAGAAGGGTGGACTGAAGCTTTCTTT. Translating it yields CASSPREEGWTEAFF.